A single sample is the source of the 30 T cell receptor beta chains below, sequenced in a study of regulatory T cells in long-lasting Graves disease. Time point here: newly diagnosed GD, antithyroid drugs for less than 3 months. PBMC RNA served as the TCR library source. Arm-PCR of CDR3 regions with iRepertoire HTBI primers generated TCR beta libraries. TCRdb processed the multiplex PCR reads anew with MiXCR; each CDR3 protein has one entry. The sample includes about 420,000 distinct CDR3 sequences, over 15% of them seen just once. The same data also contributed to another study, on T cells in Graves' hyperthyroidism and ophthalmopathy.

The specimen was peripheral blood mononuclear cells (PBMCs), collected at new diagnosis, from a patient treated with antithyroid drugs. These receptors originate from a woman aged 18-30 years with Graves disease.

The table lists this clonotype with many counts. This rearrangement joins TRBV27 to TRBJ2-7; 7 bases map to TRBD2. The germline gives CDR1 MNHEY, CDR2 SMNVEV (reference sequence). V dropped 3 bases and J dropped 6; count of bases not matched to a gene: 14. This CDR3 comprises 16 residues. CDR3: CASSFSAAGTTFEQYF. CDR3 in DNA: TGTGCCAGCAGTTTTTCAGCTGCGGGGACTACGTTCGAGCAGTACTTC.

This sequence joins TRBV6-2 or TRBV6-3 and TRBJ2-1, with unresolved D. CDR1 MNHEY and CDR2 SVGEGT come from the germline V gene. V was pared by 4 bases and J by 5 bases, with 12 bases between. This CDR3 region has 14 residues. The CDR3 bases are TGTGCCAGCAGTTCATTTGGAGCAGACAATGAGCAGTTCTTC. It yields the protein CASSSFGADNEQFF.

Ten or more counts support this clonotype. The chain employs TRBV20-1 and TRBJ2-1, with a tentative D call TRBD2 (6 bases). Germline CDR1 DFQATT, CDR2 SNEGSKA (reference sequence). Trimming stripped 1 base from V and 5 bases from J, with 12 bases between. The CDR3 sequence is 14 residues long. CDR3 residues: CSARGLEKHNEQFF. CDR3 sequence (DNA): TGCAGTGCTAGAGGACTAGAGAAGCACAATGAGCAGTTCTTC.

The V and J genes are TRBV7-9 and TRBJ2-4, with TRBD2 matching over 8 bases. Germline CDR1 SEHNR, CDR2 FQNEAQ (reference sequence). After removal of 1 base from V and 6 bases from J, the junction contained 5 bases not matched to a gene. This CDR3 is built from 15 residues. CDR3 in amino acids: CASSLDGRAGNIQYF. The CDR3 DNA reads TGTGCCAGCAGCTTAGACGGGAGGGCCGGAAACATTCAGTACTTC.

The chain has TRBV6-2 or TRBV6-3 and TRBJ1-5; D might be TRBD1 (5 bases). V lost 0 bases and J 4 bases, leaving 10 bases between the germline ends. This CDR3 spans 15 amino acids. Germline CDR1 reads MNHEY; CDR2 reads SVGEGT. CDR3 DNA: TGTGCCAGCAGTTACTCAGGAGGGACTAATCAGCCCCAGCATTTT. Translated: CASSYSGGTNQPQHF.

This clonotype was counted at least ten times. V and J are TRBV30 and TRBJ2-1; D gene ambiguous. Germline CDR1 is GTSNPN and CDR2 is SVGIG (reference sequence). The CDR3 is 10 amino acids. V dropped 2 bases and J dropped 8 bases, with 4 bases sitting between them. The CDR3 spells CAWSIDEQFF. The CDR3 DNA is TGTGCCTGGAGTATTGATGAGCAGTTCTTC.

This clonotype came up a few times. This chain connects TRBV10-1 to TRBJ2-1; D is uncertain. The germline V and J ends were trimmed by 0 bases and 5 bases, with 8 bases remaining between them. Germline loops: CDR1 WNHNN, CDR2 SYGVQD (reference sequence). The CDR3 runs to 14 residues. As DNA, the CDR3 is TGCGCCAGCAGTGAGTCGTCTATCAACAATGAGCAGTTCTTC. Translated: CASSESSINNEQFF.

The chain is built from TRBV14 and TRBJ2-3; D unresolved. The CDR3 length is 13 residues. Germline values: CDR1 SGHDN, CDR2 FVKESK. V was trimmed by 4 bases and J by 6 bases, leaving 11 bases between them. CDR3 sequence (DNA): TGTGCCAGCAGCCTAGTAAGGGTGGATACGCAGTATTTT. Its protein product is CASSLVRVDTQYF.

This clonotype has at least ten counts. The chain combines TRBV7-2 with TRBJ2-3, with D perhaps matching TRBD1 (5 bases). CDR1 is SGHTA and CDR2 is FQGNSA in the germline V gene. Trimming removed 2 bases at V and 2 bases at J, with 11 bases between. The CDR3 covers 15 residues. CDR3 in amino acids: CASSLMAGITDTQYF. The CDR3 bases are TGTGCCAGCAGCTTAATGGCAGGGATCACAGATACGCAGTATTTT.

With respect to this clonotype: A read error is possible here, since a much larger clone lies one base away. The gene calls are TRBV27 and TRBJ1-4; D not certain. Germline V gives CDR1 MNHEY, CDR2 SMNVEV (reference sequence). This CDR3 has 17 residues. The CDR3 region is CANSLSALGRANEKLFF. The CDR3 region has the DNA TGTGCCAACAGTTTATCGGCATTGGGTAGGGCTAATGAAAAACTGTTTTTT.

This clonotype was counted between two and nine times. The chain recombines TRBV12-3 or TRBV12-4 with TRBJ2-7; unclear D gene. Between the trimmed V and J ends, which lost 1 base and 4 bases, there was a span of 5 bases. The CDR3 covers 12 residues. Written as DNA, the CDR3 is TGTGCCAGCAGTTTAGTGCTATACGAGCAGTACTTC. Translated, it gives CASSLVLYEQYF.

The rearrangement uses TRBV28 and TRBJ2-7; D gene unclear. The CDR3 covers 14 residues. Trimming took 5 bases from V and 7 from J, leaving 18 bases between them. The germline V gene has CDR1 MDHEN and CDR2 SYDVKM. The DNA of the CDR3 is TGTGCCAGCAGTGAGGACGGAGCCTACAATGAGCAGTACTTC. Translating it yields CASSEDGAYNEQYF.

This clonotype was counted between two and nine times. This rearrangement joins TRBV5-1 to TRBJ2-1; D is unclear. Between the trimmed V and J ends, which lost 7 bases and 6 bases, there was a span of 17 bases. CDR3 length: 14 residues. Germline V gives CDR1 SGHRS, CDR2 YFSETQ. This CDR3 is CASREAPRSNEQFF. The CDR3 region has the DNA TGCGCCAGCCGCGAGGCCCCCCGGAGCAATGAGCAGTTCTTC.

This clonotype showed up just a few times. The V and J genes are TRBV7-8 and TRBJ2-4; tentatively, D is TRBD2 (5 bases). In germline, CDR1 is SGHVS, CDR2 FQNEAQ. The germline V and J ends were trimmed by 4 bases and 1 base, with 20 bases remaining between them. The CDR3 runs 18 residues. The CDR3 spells CASSSQRAQTGAKNIQYF. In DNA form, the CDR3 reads TGTGCCAGCAGCTCCCAGAGGGCCCAAACTGGGGCCAAAAACATTCAGTACTTC.

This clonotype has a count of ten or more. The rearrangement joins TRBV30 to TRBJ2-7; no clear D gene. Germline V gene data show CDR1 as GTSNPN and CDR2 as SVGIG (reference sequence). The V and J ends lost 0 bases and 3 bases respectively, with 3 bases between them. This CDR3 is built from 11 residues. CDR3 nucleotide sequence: TGTGCCTGGAGTGTGGACTACGAGCAGTACTTC. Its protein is CAWSVDYEQYF.

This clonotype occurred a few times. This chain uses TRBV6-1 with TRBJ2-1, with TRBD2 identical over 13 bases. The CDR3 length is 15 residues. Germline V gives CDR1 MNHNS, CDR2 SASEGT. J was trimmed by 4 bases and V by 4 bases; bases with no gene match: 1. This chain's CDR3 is CASSVTSGRYNEQFF. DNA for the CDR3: TGTGCCAGCAGTGTGACTAGCGGGAGGTACAATGAGCAGTTCTTC.

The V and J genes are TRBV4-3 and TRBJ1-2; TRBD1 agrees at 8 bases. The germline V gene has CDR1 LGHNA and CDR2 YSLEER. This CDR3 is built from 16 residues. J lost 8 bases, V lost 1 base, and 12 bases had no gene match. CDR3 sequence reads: CASSQGGAGGAGGYTF. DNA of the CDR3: TGCGCCAGCAGCCAAGGGGGGGCAGGGGGCGCAGGGGGCTACACCTTC.

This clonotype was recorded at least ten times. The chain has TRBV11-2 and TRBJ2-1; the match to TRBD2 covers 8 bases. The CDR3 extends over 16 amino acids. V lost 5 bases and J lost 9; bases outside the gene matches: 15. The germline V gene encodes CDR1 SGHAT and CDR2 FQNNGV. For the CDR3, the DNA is TGTGCCAGCAGCGGGGGGAGCGGGAGTTCCGCCAGTGAGCAGTTCTTC. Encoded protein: CASSGGSGSSASEQFF. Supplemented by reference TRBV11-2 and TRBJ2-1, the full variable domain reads EAGVAQSPRYKIIEKRQSVAFWCNPISGHATLYWYQQILGQGPKLLIQFQNNGVVDDSQLPKDRFSAERLKGVDSTLKIQPAKLEDSAVYLCASSGGSGSSASEQFFGPGTRLTVL.

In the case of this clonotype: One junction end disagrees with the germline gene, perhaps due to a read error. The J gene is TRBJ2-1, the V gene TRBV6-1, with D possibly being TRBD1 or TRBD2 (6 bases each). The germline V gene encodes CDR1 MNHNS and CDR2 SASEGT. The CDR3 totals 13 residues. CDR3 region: CASSHGGGNEHFF. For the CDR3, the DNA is TGTGCCAGCAGCCACGGGGGCGGGAATGAGCATTTCTTC.

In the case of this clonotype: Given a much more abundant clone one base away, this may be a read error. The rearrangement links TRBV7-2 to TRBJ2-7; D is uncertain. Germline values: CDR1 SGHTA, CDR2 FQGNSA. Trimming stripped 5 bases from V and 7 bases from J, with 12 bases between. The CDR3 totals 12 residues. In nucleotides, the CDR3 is TGTGCCAGCAGCATAGAGTATTATGAGCAGTACTTC. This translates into CASSIEYYEQYF.

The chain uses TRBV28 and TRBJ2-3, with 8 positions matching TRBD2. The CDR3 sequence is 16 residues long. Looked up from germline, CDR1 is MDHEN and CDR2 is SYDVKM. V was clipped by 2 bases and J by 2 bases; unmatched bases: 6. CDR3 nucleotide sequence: TGTGCCAGCAGTTTACTCCCGGGAGGGGTCACAGATACGCAGTATTTT. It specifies CASSLLPGGVTDTQYF. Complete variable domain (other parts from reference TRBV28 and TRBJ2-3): DVKVTQSSRYLVKRTGEKVFLECVQDMDHENMFWYRQDPGLGLRLIYFSYDVKMKEKGDIPEGYSVSREKKERFSLILESASTNQTSMYLCASSLLPGGVTDTQYFGPGTRLTVL.

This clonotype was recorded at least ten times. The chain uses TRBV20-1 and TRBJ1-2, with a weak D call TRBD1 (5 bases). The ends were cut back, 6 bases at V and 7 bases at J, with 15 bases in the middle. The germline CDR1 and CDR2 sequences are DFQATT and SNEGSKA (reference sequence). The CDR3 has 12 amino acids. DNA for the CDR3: TGCAGTGCCATGGGTGGGGCTGGTGGCTACACCTTC. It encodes CSAMGGAGGYTF.

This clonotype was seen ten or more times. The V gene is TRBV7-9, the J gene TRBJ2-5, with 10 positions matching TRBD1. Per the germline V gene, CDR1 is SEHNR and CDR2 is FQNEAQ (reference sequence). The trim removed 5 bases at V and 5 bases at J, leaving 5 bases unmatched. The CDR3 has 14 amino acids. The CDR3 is CASSKTGGLETQYF. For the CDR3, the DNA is TGTGCCAGCAGCAAGACAGGGGGCCTTGAGACCCAGTACTTC.

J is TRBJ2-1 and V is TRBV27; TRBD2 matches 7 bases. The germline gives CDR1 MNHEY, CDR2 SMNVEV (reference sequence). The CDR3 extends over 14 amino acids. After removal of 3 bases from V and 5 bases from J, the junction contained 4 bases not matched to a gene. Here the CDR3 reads CASSFRDYHNEQFF. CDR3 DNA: TGTGCCAGCAGTTTCCGGGACTACCACAATGAGCAGTTCTTC.

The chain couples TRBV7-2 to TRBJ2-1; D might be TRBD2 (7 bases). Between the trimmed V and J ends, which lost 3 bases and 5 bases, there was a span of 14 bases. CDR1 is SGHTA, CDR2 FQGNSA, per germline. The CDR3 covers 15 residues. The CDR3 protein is CASSFFGGLDNEQFF. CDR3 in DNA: TGTGCCAGCAGCTTTTTCGGGGGGCTGGACAATGAGCAGTTCTTC.

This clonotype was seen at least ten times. The CDR3 spells CASSGEVASYNEQFF. DNA of the CDR3: TGCGCCAGCAGCGGGGAAGTTGCGTCCTACAATGAGCAGTTCTTC. The rearrangement links TRBV5-1 to TRBJ2-1, with D unclear. The length of the CDR3 is 15 residues. V lost 4 bases, J lost 1 base, and 12 bases lay in between. Germline lookup yields CDR1 SGHRS and CDR2 YFSETQ.

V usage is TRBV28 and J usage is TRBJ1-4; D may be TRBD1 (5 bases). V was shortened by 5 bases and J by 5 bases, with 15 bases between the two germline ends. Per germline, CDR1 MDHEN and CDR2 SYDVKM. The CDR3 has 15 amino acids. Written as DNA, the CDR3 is TGTGCCAGCAGTCCACCCTCGACAGTAAATGAAAAACTGTTTTTT. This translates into CASSPPSTVNEKLFF.

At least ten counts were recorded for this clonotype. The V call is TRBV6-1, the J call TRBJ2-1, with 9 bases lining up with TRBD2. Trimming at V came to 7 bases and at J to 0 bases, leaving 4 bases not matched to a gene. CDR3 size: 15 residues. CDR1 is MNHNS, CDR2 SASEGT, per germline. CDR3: CASILSGSSYNEQFF. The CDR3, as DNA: TGTGCCAGCATCCTTAGCGGGAGCTCCTACAATGAGCAGTTCTTC.

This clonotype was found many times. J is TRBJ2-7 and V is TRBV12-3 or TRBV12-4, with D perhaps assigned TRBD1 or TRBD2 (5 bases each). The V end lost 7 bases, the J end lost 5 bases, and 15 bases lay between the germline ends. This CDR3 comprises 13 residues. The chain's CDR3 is CASNRPGTDEQYF. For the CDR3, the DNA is TGTGCCAGCAACCGCCCGGGGACGGACGAGCAGTACTTC.

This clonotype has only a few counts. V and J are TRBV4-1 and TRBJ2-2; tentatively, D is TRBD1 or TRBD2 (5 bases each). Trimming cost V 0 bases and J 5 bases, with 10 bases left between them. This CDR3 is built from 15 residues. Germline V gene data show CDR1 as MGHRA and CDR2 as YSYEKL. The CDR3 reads CASSQEGRKTGELFF. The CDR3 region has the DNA TGCGCCAGCAGCCAAGAGGGACGGAAGACCGGGGAGCTGTTTTTT.